The 24 T cell receptor beta chains below come from one sample, sequenced in a study of blood T cell repertoires in COVID-19. Repertoires were generated with immunoSEQ multiplex PCR, while TCRdb's copy carries only in-frame clones and drops some. Of roughly 200,000 clones listed, roughly 76% are singletons. Sequenced input: peripheral blood. The receptors here all came from a woman aged 40 to 50 with COVID-19, enrolled during active disease.

The chain couples TRBV3-1 (or the pseudogene TRBV3-2) to TRBJ2-3; the match to TRBD2 covers 14 bases. The CDR3 loop spans 19 amino acids. After removal of 3 bases from V and 1 base from J, the junction contained 9 bases not matched to a gene. The germline V gene has CDR1 LGHDT and CDR2 YNNKEL (reference sequence). CDR3 coding DNA: TGTGCCAGCAGCCAGGGGGGACTAGCGGGAGCGAGGGGCACAGATACGCAGTATTTT. The encoded protein is CASSQGGLAGARGTDTQYF.

J is TRBJ2-7 and V is TRBV4-2; D might be TRBD2 (5 bases). Germline-derived CDR1 and CDR2 are LGHNA and YNFKEQ. V was trimmed by 1 base and J by 2 bases, leaving 12 bases between them. The CDR3 loop spans 15 amino acids. As DNA, the CDR3 is TGTGCCAGCAGCCAAGGACTCGGACTCCCCTACGAGCAGTACTTC. Translating gives CASSQGLGLPYEQYF.

The V call is TRBV4-1, the J call TRBJ1-5, with D tentatively TRBD1 (6 bases). The CDR3 runs to 14 residues. Per the germline V gene, CDR1 is MGHRA and CDR2 is YSYEKL. V lost 3 bases, J lost 7 bases, and 13 bases lay in between. The CDR3 protein is CASSQGGAGQPQHF. The CDR3 nucleotides read TGCGCCAGCAGCCAGGGGGGGGCGGGACAGCCCCAGCATTTT.

The J gene is TRBJ2-3, the V gene TRBV28; D is uncertain. Germline-derived CDR1 and CDR2 are MDHEN and SYDVKM. The length of the CDR3 is 12 residues. V was trimmed by 3 bases and J by 5 bases, leaving 6 bases between them. CDR3 in DNA: TGTGCCAGCAGTTTCAGGATAGATACGCAGTATTTT. Protein product: CASSFRIDTQYF.

The chain is built from TRBV7-9 and TRBJ2-1, with D maybe TRBD2 (7 bases). The V end lost 4 bases, the J end lost 5 bases, and 18 bases lay between the germline ends. CDR1 and CDR2 (germline): SEHNR, FQNEAQ (reference sequence). CDR3 length equals 16 residues. The CDR3 protein is CASSSPQRDKNNEQFF. The CDR3 nucleotides are TGTGCCAGCAGCTCACCTCAGCGGGACAAAAACAATGAGCAGTTCTTC.

This clone has only a few counts. The chain joins TRBV6-5 to TRBJ1-2, with D maybe TRBD1 (5 bases). The CDR3 runs to 15 residues. Trimming cost V 5 bases and J 4 bases, with 17 bases left between them. Germline V CDR1 and CDR2: MNHEY, SVGAGI. CDR3 region: CASSRDNRRTYGYTF. CDR3 coding DNA: TGTGCCAGCAGTCGAGATAACAGGCGGACCTATGGCTACACCTTC.

V gene TRBV2 combines with J gene TRBJ1-1; no clear D. The V end was cut by 8 bases, the J end by 0 bases, with 7 bases between. The germline gives CDR1 SNHLY, CDR2 FYNNEI. The CDR3 contains 12 residues. CDR3 sequence reads: CASEGLNTEAFF. The CDR3 DNA reads as TGTGCCAGCGAGGGTTTGAACACTGAAGCTTTCTTT. The whole variable domain, remainder taken from reference TRBV2 and TRBJ1-1, is EPEVTQTPSHQVTQMGQEVILRCVPISNHLYFYWYRQILGQKVEFLVSFYNNEISEKSEIFDDQFSVERPDGSNFTLKIRSTKLEDSAMYFCASEGLNTEAFFGQGTRLTVV.

The gene calls are TRBV24-1 and TRBJ2-1; 8 bases match TRBD1. The ends lost 4 bases at V and 2 bases at J; junction bases unmatched: 3. The CDR3 is made up of 15 amino acids. Germline CDR1 KGHDR, CDR2 SFDVKD. The CDR3 region has the DNA TGTGCCACCAGTGAGGCGGGACAGGCCTACAATGAGCAGTTCTTC. It is translated as CATSEAGQAYNEQFF.

The V call is TRBV5-4, the J call TRBJ2-6, with 13 bases that match TRBD2. Germline V gives CDR1 SGHNT, CDR2 YYREEE (reference sequence). V was clipped by 4 bases and J by 0 bases; unmatched bases: 7. This CDR3 has 19 amino acids. As DNA, the CDR3 is TGTGCCAGCAGCGGGGGACTAGCGGGAAGCCACTCTGGGGCCAACGTCCTGACTTTC. This translates into CASSGGLAGSHSGANVLTF.

This chain links TRBV19 with TRBJ1-2, with D possibly TRBD1 on 5 matching bases. The germline CDR1 and CDR2 sequences are LNHDA and SQIVND (reference sequence). The V and J ends lost 3 bases and 4 bases respectively, with 15 bases between them. This CDR3 is built from 15 residues. CDR3 sequence reads: CASSMSPQELYGYTF. The DNA for the CDR3 is TGTGCCAGTAGTATGTCCCCACAGGAACTCTATGGCTACACCTTC.

The chain couples TRBV6-6 to TRBJ1-2; the D gene is possibly TRBD1 (5 bases). The CDR3 runs to 13 residues. Germline V lookup: CDR1 MNHNY, CDR2 SVGAGI (reference sequence). V lost 6 bases and J 1 base, leaving 9 bases between the germline ends. CDR3 sequence (DNA): TGTGCCAGCAGACAACAGGATAACTATGGCTACACCTTC. It encodes CASRQQDNYGYTF.

In this sample, this clone turned up a few times. V gene TRBV27 combines with J gene TRBJ2-1, with 12 bases aligning to TRBD2. V was clipped by 4 bases and J by 2 bases; unmatched bases: 3. Germline V CDR1 and CDR2: MNHEY, SMNVEV (reference sequence). The CDR3 contains 16 residues. CDR3 DNA sequence: TGTGCCAGCAGTTGGACTAGCGGGGCACCCTACAATGAGCAGTTCTTC. Translating gives CASSWTSGAPYNEQFF.

V and J are TRBV27 and TRBJ2-1; 7 bases are a match to TRBD2. The CDR3 sequence is 14 residues long. Unmatched junction bases numbered 8, after V lost 4 bases and J lost 8 bases. Germline V gene sequence: CDR1 MNHEY, CDR2 SMNVEV (reference sequence). The CDR3 here is CASSSRLAPHEQFF. CDR3 bases: TGTGCCAGCAGTTCTCGACTAGCTCCCCATGAGCAGTTCTTC.

This chain connects TRBV7-9 to TRBJ2-1; D possibly corresponds to TRBD2 (6 bases). This CDR3 is 13 amino acids long. Between the trimmed V and J ends, which lost 5 bases and 9 bases, there was a span of 14 bases. Looked up from germline, CDR1 is SEHNR and CDR2 is FQNEAQ (reference sequence). This CDR3 is CASSRGGPSEQFF. CDR3 DNA sequence: TGTGCCAGCAGCCGAGGAGGGCCGAGTGAGCAGTTCTTC.

J is TRBJ2-7 and V is TRBV29-1, with a weak D call TRBD2 (5 bases). V gave up 4 bases and J gave up 7 bases, with 26 bases separating them. Germline V CDR1 and CDR2: SQVTM, ANQGSEA. This CDR3 has 16 amino acids. CDR3 coding DNA: TGCAGCGTTGTTTCCGTTTCCAGCGGAGACCCCCTGGAGCAGTACTTC. This encodes CSVVSVSSGDPLEQYF.

V is TRBV2 and J is TRBJ1-2; weak D call: TRBD1 (5 bases). The ends were cut back, 3 bases at V and 3 bases at J, with 8 bases in the middle. Germline V gene data show CDR1 as SNHLY and CDR2 as FYNNEI. The CDR3 sequence is 13 residues long. The DNA of the CDR3 is TGTGCCAGCAGTGATGTAGGGGACTATGGCTACACCTTC. Protein: CASSDVGDYGYTF.

This clone was seen more than once but under ten times. V usage is TRBV27 and J usage is TRBJ1-1; a possible D gene is TRBD1 (5 bases). Germline V gene lookup returns CDR1 MNHEY and CDR2 SMNVEV (reference sequence). Trimming removed 7 bases from V and 1 base from J, with 16 bases in between. The CDR3 covers 15 residues. CDR3 DNA sequence: TGTGCCAGCACCCAGAGGGGAGGAGGGAACACTGAAGCTTTCTTT. The encoded protein is CASTQRGGGNTEAFF.

The chain carries TRBV6-5 and TRBJ2-5; weak D call: TRBD1 (5 bases). The ends were cut back, 9 bases at V and 2 bases at J, with 10 bases in the middle. CDR1 is MNHEY, CDR2 SVGAGI, per germline. There are 12 residues in the CDR3. CDR3 region: CASFQGQETQYF. The CDR3 region has the DNA TGTGCCAGTTTCCAGGGACAAGAGACCCAGTACTTC.

V usage is TRBV11-2 and J usage is TRBJ2-3, with TRBD2 identical over 14 bases. V trimming: 3 bases; J trimming: 6 bases; junction bases outside the gene matches: 8. Germline values: CDR1 SGHAT, CDR2 FQNNGV. The CDR3 consists of 17 residues. Here the CDR3 reads CASSLRTSGGLADTQYF. CDR3 nucleotides: TGTGCCAGCAGCTTGAGGACTAGCGGGGGGCTGGCCGATACGCAGTATTTT.

Details on this clone: One end of the junction fails to match germline, which may point to a read error. The rearrangement uses TRBV7-7 and TRBJ2-2; possible D gene TRBD2, 5 bases. This CDR3 spans 13 amino acids. Per germline, CDR1 SSHAT and CDR2 FNYEAQ (reference sequence). The chain's CDR3 is CASSPRGTGELFF. CDR3 bases: TGTGCTAGCAGCCCCCGGGGCACCGGGGAGCTGTTTTTT. The full variable domain, completed using reference TRBV7-7 and TRBJ2-2, is GAGVSQSPRYKVTKRGQDVTLRCDPISSHATLYWYQQALGQGPEFLTYFNYEAQPDKSGLPSDRFSAERPEGSISTLTIQRTEQRDSAMYRCASSPRGTGELFFGEGSRLTVL.

The rearrangement uses TRBV18 and TRBJ2-3; the match to TRBD1 covers 7 bases. The trim removed 4 bases at V and 2 bases at J, leaving 3 bases unmatched. The CDR3 runs to 14 residues. Germline loops: CDR1 KGHSH, CDR2 LQKENI. CDR3 loop: CASSQGALTDTQYF. In DNA, the CDR3 is TGTGCCAGCTCACAGGGGGCTCTCACAGATACGCAGTATTTT.

V is TRBV30 and J is TRBJ2-1; a weak D match, TRBD1 (5 bases). V shed 0 bases and J shed 6 bases, with 18 bases lying between them. Germline V gene data show CDR1 as GTSNPN and CDR2 as SVGIG (reference sequence). The CDR3 spans 16 residues. The CDR3 bases are TGTGCCTGGAGTGTATTGACTGGGGCTGCTTTCAATGAGCAGTTCTTC. Protein sequence: CAWSVLTGAAFNEQFF.

The genes are TRBV14 and TRBJ1-6, with unresolved D. With 0 bases removed from V and 12 bases from J, the gap between germline ends came to 9 bases. This CDR3 is 13 amino acids long. Germline CDR1 and CDR2: SGHDN and FVKESK. Written as DNA, the CDR3 is TGTGCCAGCAGCCAAGAGCCCCCGGGACCCCTCCACTTT. Amino acids: CASSQEPPGPLHF.

The V and J genes are TRBV30 and TRBJ2-1; tentatively, D is TRBD2 (6 bases). The CDR3 runs to 12 residues. V shed 3 bases and J shed 10 bases, with 13 bases lying between them. The germline gives CDR1 GTSNPN, CDR2 SVGIG (reference sequence). The CDR3, as DNA: TGTGCCTGGAGCGTTCGGGGGAGGGAGCAGTTCTTC. Translating it yields CAWSVRGREQFF. Combining the CDR3 with reference TRBV30 and TRBJ2-1 gives the whole variable domain SQTIHQWPATLVQPVGSPLSLECTVEGTSNPNLYWYRQAAGRGLQLLFYSVGIGQISSEVPQNLSASRPQDRQFILSSKKLLLSDSGFYLCAWSVRGREQFFGPGTRLTVL.